This T cell receptor (beta chain) derives from a study of blood T cell repertoires in COVID-19. Overall study context: The origin of the acute and convalescent COVID-19 samples was the United States, Italy and Spain. Sample material is recorded as cDNA or gDNA derived from T cells, B-cell-depleted T cells, or PBMCs.

Original analysis: How many nucleated cells were present was estimated from reference gene primer amplification. Repertoires were generated with immunoSEQ multiplex PCR, while TCRdb's copy carries only in-frame clones and drops some. V and J calls and clone size are given by that table; D and trimming were obtained from the DNA. This table has 150,000 to 190,000 clones, 80% appearing once. Trimming pared 4 bases from V and 5 bases from J, leaving 22 bases between. This CDR3 region has 17 residues. Germline CDR1 SGHRS, CDR2 YFSETQ. The origin of this receptor is a man in his 60s with acute or convalescent COVID-19. Sequenced: peripheral blood. The chain couples TRBV5-1 to TRBJ1-3; D unclear. CDR3 DNA: TGCGCCAGCAGCCCGGGTGTCTGGGAGGCCGGGAGAAACACCATATATTTT. The encoded protein is CASSPGVWEAGRNTIYF. The variable domain in full, with the rest retrieved from reference TRBV5-1 and TRBJ1-3, is KAGVTQTPRYLIKTRGQQVTLSCSPISGHRSVSWYQQTPGQGLQFLFEYFSETQRNKGNFPGRFSGRQFSNSRSEMNVSTLELGDSALYLCASSPGVWEAGRNTIYFGEGSWLTVV.